The 12 T cell receptor beta chains below all came from one sample that was sequenced in a study of T-cell reconstitution after alpha-beta-depleted transplantation in children. Unique molecular identifiers tagged the TCRbeta library. A single record per CDR3 protein comes from TCRdb applying MiXCR to the PCR reads. The table has around 380,000 distinct CDR3 sequences, about a tenth seen once. Specimen: PBMCs from the stem cell graft donor, collected from the stem cell graft. These receptors were collected from a human donor who donated a stem cell graft to a child with acute myeloid leukemia.

The chain recombines TRBV9 with TRBJ2-3; 9 positions match TRBD2. Germline lookup yields CDR1 SGDLS and CDR2 YYNGEE. This CDR3 spans 15 amino acids. J lost 4 bases, V lost 4 bases, and 7 bases had no gene match. CDR3 sequence (DNA): TGTGCCAGCAGCTACCTTAGCGGGAGAGCAGATACGCAGTATTTT. Residues: CASSYLSGRADTQYF.

There are many counts of this clonotype. The chain has TRBV20-1 and TRBJ2-5, with 8 positions matching TRBD2. V shed 3 bases and J 3 bases; nucleotides not matched to a gene: 3. The CDR3 covers 13 residues. From germline, CDR1 is DFQATT and CDR2 SNEGSKA (reference sequence). In nucleotides, the CDR3 is TGCAGTGCTAGTCGGACTAGCAAAGAGACCCAGTACTTC. It specifies CSASRTSKETQYF.

This clonotype appeared many times. V and J are TRBV10-3 and TRBJ2-7; D is tentatively TRBD1 or TRBD2 (5 bases each). Per germline, CDR1 ENHRY and CDR2 SYGVKD. The germline V and J ends were trimmed by 6 bases and 5 bases, with 17 bases remaining between them. The CDR3 has 14 amino acids. CDR3 nucleotide sequence: TGTGCCATCAGCCGGGACGGCGCATCGGACGAGCAGTACTTC. Translation: CAISRDGASDEQYF.

The CDR3 protein is CSARDRAGDSYNSPLHF. The CDR3 DNA reads as TGCAGTGCTAGAGATCGCGCAGGGGACTCCTATAATTCACCCCTCCACTTT. The genes are TRBV20-1 and TRBJ1-6; tentative D call: TRBD1 (6 bases). The CDR3 is 17 amino acids. CDR1 and CDR2 from the germline V gene are DFQATT and SNEGSKA (reference sequence). The germline V and J ends were trimmed by 0 bases and 0 bases, with 12 bases remaining between them.

The rearrangement uses TRBV20-1 and TRBJ2-5; 7 bases agree with TRBD2. Germline trimming cut 2 bases from V and 2 bases from J; bases unmatched to any gene: 11. The CDR3 runs 16 residues. Germline assignment: CDR1 DFQATT and CDR2 SNEGSKA (reference sequence). This CDR3 reads CSARTLQRDWQETQYF. The CDR3 DNA reads as TGCAGTGCTAGAACCCTTCAGCGGGATTGGCAAGAGACCCAGTACTTC.

This clonotype came up a few times. The chain joins TRBV20-1 to TRBJ1-5; possibly TRBD1 for D (6 bases). CDR1 is DFQATT, CDR2 SNEGSKA, per germline (reference sequence). V was cut by 3 bases and J by 7 bases, with 10 bases left in between. There are 12 residues in the CDR3. The CDR3 spells CSAREQGQPQHF. The CDR3 DNA is TGCAGTGCTAGGGAACAGGGACAGCCCCAGCATTTT.

This clonotype was counted ten times or more. V usage is TRBV7-2 and J usage is TRBJ2-1; 15 nucleotides align to TRBD2. There are 14 residues in the CDR3. Germline V lookup: CDR1 SGHTA, CDR2 FQGNSA. Trimming removed 6 bases from V and 9 bases from J; junction bases left unmatched: 3. CDR3 sequence reads: CASRPGLAGGEQFF. DNA for the CDR3: TGTGCCAGCAGACCGGGACTAGCGGGAGGTGAGCAGTTCTTC.

This clonotype was detected a few times. The V call is TRBV5-1, the J call TRBJ2-2; 8 bases agree with TRBD1. The length of the CDR3 is 13 residues. The germline CDR1 and CDR2 sequences are SGHRS and YFSETQ. The V and J ends lost 8 bases and 4 bases, in that order; junction bases with no gene match: 4. DNA of the CDR3: TGCGCCAGTGGACAGGGAAGCACCGGGGAGCTGTTTTTT. Encoded protein: CASGQGSTGELFF. Supplemented by reference TRBV5-1 and TRBJ2-2, the full variable domain reads KAGVTQTPRYLIKTRGQQVTLSCSPISGHRSVSWYQQTPGQGLQFLFEYFSETQRNKGNFPGRFSGRQFSNSRSEMNVSTLELGDSALYLCASGQGSTGELFFGEGSRLTVL.

The rearrangement links TRBV3-1 to TRBJ2-2; possibly TRBD2 for D (7 bases). V lost 8 bases to trimming and J lost 0 bases, with 19 bases between them. Per germline, CDR1 LGHDT and CDR2 YNNKEL (reference sequence). This CDR3 comprises 17 residues. The CDR3 is CASCGGPPATNTGELFF. The CDR3 nucleotides read TGTGCCAGCTGCGGGGGCCCCCCCGCAACGAACACCGGGGAGCTGTTTTTT.

The chain carries TRBV5-4 and TRBJ2-4; D unclear. The CDR3 contains 13 residues. Germline-derived CDR1 and CDR2 are SGHNT and YYREEE (reference sequence). V lost 1 base and J lost 6, with 8 bases in between. The CDR3 is CASSLPGPNIQYF. The CDR3 nucleotides are TGTGCCAGCAGCTTGCCAGGACCAAACATTCAGTACTTC.

This clonotype was picked up many times. This chain joins TRBV29-1 and TRBJ1-2; no clear D. Between the trimmed V and J ends, which lost 4 bases and 2 bases, there was a span of 8 bases. Germline lookup yields CDR1 SQVTM and CDR2 ANQGSEA. The length of the CDR3 is 12 residues. The CDR3 loop is CSVGFQNYGYTF. CDR3 nucleotide sequence: TGCAGCGTTGGGTTTCAGAACTATGGCTACACCTTC.

The chain employs TRBV7-2 and TRBJ2-7, with 8 bases aligning to TRBD2. Per germline, CDR1 SGHTA and CDR2 FQGNSA. The V gene end was trimmed by 6 bases and the J gene end by 0 bases; junction bases not matched to a gene: 4. This CDR3 contains 14 residues. The CDR3 region has the DNA TGTGCCAGCAGGCTAGCGGGCAACTCCTACGAGCAGTACTTC. Translated, it gives CASRLAGNSYEQYF.